One and the same sample provided the 18 T cell receptor beta chains below, sequenced in a study of T cells in Graves' hyperthyroidism and ophthalmopathy. Template material for amplifying TCR beta CDR3 regions consisted of RNA transcripts. RT-PCR in the first round (using the HTBI primer set) targeted the TCR CDR3. TCRdb used MiXCR to reprocess the multiplex PCR reads, holding one entry per CDR3 protein. The sample has 730,000 or so distinct CDR3 sequences, around 20% seen once. The source material was blood. The receptors originated from a woman in her 50s with Graves' hyperthyroidism that later progressed to Graves' ophthalmopathy.

This clonotype was counted at least ten times. This chain uses TRBV7-3 with TRBJ2-3; no definite D call. The CDR3 consists of 16 residues. Trimming took off 0 bases at V and 3 bases at J, with 13 bases between the two ends. The V gene's germline CDR1 is SGHTA and CDR2 FQGTGA. DNA for the CDR3: TGTGCCAGCAGCTTAACTGGAGATTTTGGGACAGATACGCAGTATTTT. Protein sequence: CASSLTGDFGTDTQYF.

The CDR3 coding sequence is TGTGCCAGCAGTGAAAGGGATTGGGGACACGGGTTGATTGGCTACACCTTC. It specifies CASSERDWGHGLIGYTF. The rearrangement uses TRBV6-1 and TRBJ1-2; tentatively, D is TRBD1 (6 bases). The germline V and J ends were trimmed by 2 bases and 7 bases, with 23 bases remaining between them. This CDR3 spans 17 amino acids. Germline V gene data show CDR1 as MNHNS and CDR2 as SASEGT.

The CDR3 sequence: CASRETAGGPNNYEQYF. The CDR3 coding sequence is TGTGCCAGCAGGGAAACTGCAGGGGGCCCAAATAACTACGAGCAGTACTTC. The chain combines TRBV6-2 or TRBV6-3 with TRBJ2-7, with 8 bases that match TRBD1. CDR1 MNHEY and CDR2 SVGEGT come from the germline V gene. CDR3 length equals 17 residues. V was pared by 6 bases and J by 3 bases, with 16 bases of the junction left unmatched.

Many counts were recorded for this clonotype. The chain combines TRBV11-2 with TRBJ1-2; D is undetermined. Deletions cut 3 bases from V and 2 bases from J, with 10 bases between. Germline values: CDR1 SGHAT, CDR2 FQNNGV. The CDR3 totals 14 residues. The CDR3 loop is CASSFSHQNYGYTF. Written as DNA, the CDR3 is TGTGCCAGCAGCTTTAGTCATCAGAACTATGGCTACACCTTC.

This clonotype has ten or more counts. V usage is TRBV5-1 and J usage is TRBJ2-7; maybe TRBD2 (5 bases). With 0 bases removed from V and 4 bases from J, the gap between germline ends came to 8 bases. The CDR3 is 13 residues long. Germline V gene sequence: CDR1 SGHRS, CDR2 YFSETQ. The CDR3 here is CASSLAEEYEQYF. The CDR3 DNA reads as TGCGCCAGCAGCTTGGCGGAGGAATACGAGCAGTACTTC.

This clonotype was detected many times. This chain connects TRBV27 to TRBJ1-5; 7 bases map to TRBD1. The CDR3 spans 14 residues. V lost 3 bases to trimming and J lost 6 bases; unmatched junction nucleotides: 5. From germline, CDR1 is MNHEY and CDR2 SMNVEV (reference sequence). CDR3 sequence (DNA): TGTGCCAGCAGTTTCGGAGGGGGCGGTCAGCCCCAGCATTTT. Its translation is CASSFGGGGQPQHF.

This clonotype was observed many times. The chain employs TRBV7-8 and TRBJ2-5; 7 nucleotides align to TRBD2. Germline CDR1 SGHVS, CDR2 FQNEAQ. After removal of 2 bases from V and 4 bases from J, the junction contained 10 bases not matched to a gene. This CDR3 contains 16 residues. CDR3 DNA: TGTGCCAGCAGCTTACCCCGTGGGGGGGACGGAGAGACCCAGTACTTC. Protein product: CASSLPRGGDGETQYF.

The chain has TRBV9 and TRBJ2-1; 9 bases line up with TRBD2. The CDR3 runs 14 residues. The germline gives CDR1 SGDLS, CDR2 YYNGEE. J was trimmed by 6 bases and V by 3 bases; bases with no gene match: 4. The CDR3 DNA follows: TGTGCCAGCAGCGGCGGGGGGGCAACCAATGAGCAGTTCTTC. It encodes CASSGGGATNEQFF.

This clonotype was seen only a few times. This chain links TRBV6-1 with TRBJ2-7; D gene ambiguous. The CDR3 extends over 14 amino acids. The V end lost 7 bases, the J end lost 3 bases, and 16 bases lay between the germline ends. The germline CDR1 and CDR2 sequences are MNHNS and SASEGT. CDR3 loop: CASNLDGFIYEQYF. In DNA, the CDR3 is TGTGCCAGCAATCTGGACGGGTTTATCTACGAGCAGTACTTC.

The genes are TRBV30 and TRBJ2-6; D gene unclear. The CDR3 spans 15 residues. The germline V gene encodes CDR1 GTSNPN and CDR2 SVGIG (reference sequence). Trimming took 5 bases from V and 0 from J, leaving 11 bases between them. CDR3 region: CAWDISHSGANVLTF. The CDR3 bases are TGTGCCTGGGACATCAGTCACTCTGGGGCCAACGTCCTGACTTTC. Filled out from reference TRBV30 and TRBJ2-6, the complete variable domain reads SQTIHQWPATLVQPVGSPLSLECTVEGTSNPNLYWYRQAAGRGLQLLFYSVGIGQISSEVPQNLSASRPQDRQFILSSKKLLLSDSGFYLCAWDISHSGANVLTFGAGSRLTVL.

This clonotype was seen many times. This chain joins TRBV3-1 and TRBJ2-5, with 12 bases aligning to TRBD2. The germline V gene has CDR1 LGHDT and CDR2 YNNKEL (reference sequence). The CDR3 consists of 16 residues. Germline trimming cut 0 bases from V and 1 base from J; bases unmatched to any gene: 0. The CDR3 bases are TGTGCCAGCAGCCAAGAGACTAGCGGGGGCCAAGAGACCCAGTACTTC. Its translation is CASSQETSGGQETQYF.

This clonotype was counted only a few times. The chain is built from TRBV3-1 and TRBJ2-5; the D call may be TRBD1 or TRBD2 (5 bases each). Germline V gene lookup returns CDR1 LGHDT and CDR2 YNNKEL (reference sequence). The CDR3 runs to 14 residues. Trimming stripped 4 bases from V and 5 bases from J, with 14 bases between. The CDR3 here is CASSPSRGVETQYF. In nucleotides, the CDR3 is TGTGCCAGCAGCCCGAGTCGGGGCGTGGAGACCCAGTACTTC.

This clonotype has ten or more counts. V and J are TRBV11-2 and TRBJ2-5; D unresolved. V lost 0 bases to trimming and J lost 5 bases, with 16 bases between them. CDR3 length equals 16 residues. The germline gives CDR1 SGHAT, CDR2 FQNNGV. The CDR3 here is CASSLDRWQVEETQYF. CDR3 DNA sequence: TGTGCCAGCAGCTTAGATCGTTGGCAGGTGGAGGAGACCCAGTACTTC. The full variable domain, with the rest looked up from reference TRBV11-2 and TRBJ2-5, is EAGVAQSPRYKIIEKRQSVAFWCNPISGHATLYWYQQILGQGPKLLIQFQNNGVVDDSQLPKDRFSAERLKGVDSTLKIQPAKLEDSAVYLCASSLDRWQVEETQYFGPGTRLLVL.

This clonotype came up a few times. V usage is TRBV10-3 and J usage is TRBJ2-3, with D hard to call. This CDR3 spans 16 amino acids. Germline lookup yields CDR1 ENHRY and CDR2 SYGVKD. Trimming left V 0 bases short and J 0 bases short, with 10 bases between. The CDR3 region is CAISESDRSSTDTQYF. The CDR3 coding sequence is TGTGCCATCAGTGAGTCCGACCGATCTAGCACAGATACGCAGTATTTT.

The rearrangement joins TRBV9 to TRBJ2-1, with a weak D call TRBD2 (6 bases). CDR1 is SGDLS, CDR2 YYNGEE, per germline. The CDR3 is 13 amino acids. Deletions cut 6 bases from V and 9 bases from J, with 16 bases between. The CDR3 sequence: CASTGPLGGEQFF. CDR3 nucleotides: TGTGCCAGCACCGGACCACTGGGAGGTGAGCAGTTCTTC.

This clonotype was detected ten times or more. The genes are TRBV7-9 and TRBJ2-1; D is ambiguous. The V and J ends lost 1 base and 10 bases respectively, with 8 bases between them. Germline-derived CDR1 and CDR2 are SEHNR and FQNEAQ (reference sequence). CDR3 length equals 12 residues. The CDR3 sequence is CASSLEGWEQFF. In DNA, the CDR3 is TGTGCCAGCAGCTTAGAGGGTTGGGAGCAGTTCTTC.

This clonotype was seen only a few times. The rearrangement joins TRBV10-1 to TRBJ2-5, with TRBD1 identical over 7 bases. Germline CDR1 and CDR2: WNHNN and SYGVQD (reference sequence). Trimming took 4 bases from V and 4 from J; bases not matched to a gene: 3. The CDR3 has 13 residues. The CDR3 region is CASSGGQRETQYF. DNA for the CDR3: TGCGCCAGCAGTGGGGGACAGCGAGAGACCCAGTACTTC.

This clonotype was detected many times. The genes are TRBV3-1 and TRBJ2-7; 7 positions match TRBD2. With 4 bases clipped from V and 2 bases from J, the junction kept 8 bases outside the gene matches. Per the germline V gene, CDR1 is LGHDT and CDR2 is YNNKEL (reference sequence). This CDR3 is built from 15 residues. The CDR3 loop reads CASSPLGGDPYEQYF. The CDR3 DNA sequence: TGTGCCAGCAGCCCCCTTGGGGGGGATCCCTACGAGCAGTACTTC.